This TCR beta chain derives from a study of T-cell memory formation after mild COVID-19. Regarding the study as a whole: Day 15 to 85 contracting clones showed balanced CD4/CD8; day 15 to 37 expanders favored CD4+.

There are a few counts of this clonotype. Its specificity is unknown. The CDR3 extends over 17 amino acids. CDR1 and CDR2 (germline): SGHTA, FQGTGA. The trim removed 1 base at V and 1 base at J, leaving 4 bases unmatched. Using its own MiXCR run on the 5' RACE reads, TCRdb lists one record per CDR3 protein. The sample includes around 200,000 distinct CDR3 sequences, around 25% of them seen just once. J is TRBJ2-1 and V is TRBV7-3; 10 bases fit TRBD2. The sample taken for sequencing was PBMCs or a T cell subset sorted from them (not recorded which). The sequence was obtained from an adult woman who had mild COVID-19 (a few samples of this study predate the infection). Cell type and time point are not known. The CDR3 DNA follows: TGTGCCAGCAGCTTAATTGGACTAGCGGTTTCCTACAATGAGCAGTTCTTC. Protein product: CASSLIGLAVSYNEQFF.